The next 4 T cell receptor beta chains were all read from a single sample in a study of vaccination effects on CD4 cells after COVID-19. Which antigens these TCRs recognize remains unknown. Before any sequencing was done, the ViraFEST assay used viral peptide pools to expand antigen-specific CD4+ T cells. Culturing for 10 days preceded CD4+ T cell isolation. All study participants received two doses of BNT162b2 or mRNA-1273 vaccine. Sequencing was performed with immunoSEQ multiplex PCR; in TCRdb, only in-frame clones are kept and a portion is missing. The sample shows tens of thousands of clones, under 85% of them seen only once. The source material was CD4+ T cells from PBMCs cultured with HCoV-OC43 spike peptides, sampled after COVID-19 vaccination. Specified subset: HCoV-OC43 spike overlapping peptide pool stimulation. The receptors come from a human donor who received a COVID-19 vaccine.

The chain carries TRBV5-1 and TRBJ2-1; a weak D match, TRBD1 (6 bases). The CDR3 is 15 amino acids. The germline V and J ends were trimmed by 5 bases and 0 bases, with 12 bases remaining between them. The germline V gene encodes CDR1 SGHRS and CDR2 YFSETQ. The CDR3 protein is CASRRTDSSYNEQFF. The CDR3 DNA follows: TGCGCCAGCAGAAGGACGGACAGCTCCTACAATGAGCAGTTCTTC.

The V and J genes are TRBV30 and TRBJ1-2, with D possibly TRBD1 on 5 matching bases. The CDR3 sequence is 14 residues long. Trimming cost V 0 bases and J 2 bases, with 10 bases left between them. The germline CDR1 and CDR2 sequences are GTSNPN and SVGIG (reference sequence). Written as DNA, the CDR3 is TGTGCCTGGAGTGTAAGGGGCCGAAACTATGGCTACACCTTC. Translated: CAWSVRGRNYGYTF.

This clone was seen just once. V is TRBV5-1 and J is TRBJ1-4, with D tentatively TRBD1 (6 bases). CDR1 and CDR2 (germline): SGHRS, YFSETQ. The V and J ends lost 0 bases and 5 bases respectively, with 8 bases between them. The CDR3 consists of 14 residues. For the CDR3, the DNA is TGCGCCAGCAGCTTGGCAGGGGAAAATGAAAAACTGTTTTTT. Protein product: CASSLAGENEKLFF.

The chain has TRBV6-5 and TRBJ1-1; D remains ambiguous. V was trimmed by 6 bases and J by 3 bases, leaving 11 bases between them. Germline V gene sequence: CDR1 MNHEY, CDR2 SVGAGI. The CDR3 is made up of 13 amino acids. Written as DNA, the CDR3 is TGTGCCAGCAGACACAAATCCTACACTGAAGCTTTCTTT. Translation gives CASRHKSYTEAFF.